One and the same sample provided the 8 T cell receptor beta chains below, sequenced in a study of beta chain features in type 1 diabetes. What was sequenced were expressed TCRB transcripts, since all of the isolated RNA had been reverse transcribed. Clones were read by immunoSEQ multiplex PCR, and TCRdb kept only the in-frame ones, dropping some. This sample carries about 340,000 clones, around 7.6% of them seen once, and the ten largest clones take less than 0.45%. What was sequenced was central memory CD4+ T cells from blood. The receptors derive from a woman between 18 and 29 years old in good health.

This clone was found many times. V is TRBV21-1 and J is TRBJ2-3; TRBD2 is the table's D call and was not checked against the DNA. TRBV21-1 is labeled a pseudogene. This CDR3 region has 17 residues. This CDR3 reads CASSLQPGSINTDTQYF. Written as DNA, the CDR3 is TGTGCCAGCAGCCTTCAGCCGGGATCAATAAACACAGATACGCAGTATTTT.

The chain joins TRBV7-8 to TRBJ1-2, with 8 bases that match TRBD1. Germline CDR1 is SGHVS and CDR2 is FQNEAQ. The CDR3 has 14 amino acids. Unmatched junction bases numbered 10, after V lost 5 bases and J lost 8 bases. DNA for the CDR3: TGTGCCAGCAGCCCGGCCGACAGGGGACGCGGCTACACCTTC. It yields the protein CASSPADRGRGYTF.

This clone was seen repeatedly, ten times or more. The chain joins TRBV6-5 to TRBJ1-2; a weak D match, TRBD1 (6 bases). There are 12 residues in the CDR3. V gave up 9 bases and J gave up 2 bases, with 10 bases separating them. Germline V gene data show CDR1 as MNHEY and CDR2 as SVGAGI. The chain's CDR3 is CASFQGNYGYTF. CDR3 coding DNA: TGTGCCAGTTTTCAGGGGAACTATGGCTACACCTTC.

This clone has more than one count but fewer than ten. The CDR3 DNA sequence: TGTGCCAGCAGTGACAGAACCTATCAGCCCCAGCATTTT. It is translated as CASSDRTYQPQHF. This chain uses TRBV28 with TRBJ1-5; tentatively, D is TRBD1 (5 bases). Looked up from germline, CDR1 is MDHEN and CDR2 is SYDVKM. The ends were cut back, 5 bases at V and 5 bases at J, with 10 bases in the middle. The CDR3 has 13 amino acids.

The genes are TRBV13 and TRBJ2-1; TRBD1 matches 9 bases. This CDR3 contains 18 residues. The ends lost 4 bases at V and 6 bases at J; junction bases unmatched: 16. Germline V CDR1 and CDR2: PRHDT, FYEKMQ (reference sequence). This CDR3 reads CASSSTGQGFRQANEQFF. CDR3 DNA: TGTGCCAGCAGCTCGACCGGACAGGGGTTTCGACAAGCCAATGAGCAGTTCTTC.

In its sample, this clone was seen a few times. The chain employs TRBV7-9 and TRBJ2-7, with D uncertain. Trimming shortened V by 2 bases and J by 2 bases, and 7 bases separated the two germline ends. The CDR3 consists of 13 residues. Germline values: CDR1 SEHNR, CDR2 FQNEAQ (reference sequence). Here the CDR3 DNA reads TGTGCCAGCAGCTTATTGACGGCCTACGAGCAGTACTTC. Protein sequence: CASSLLTAYEQYF. The whole variable domain, remainder taken from reference TRBV7-9 and TRBJ2-7, is DTGVSQNPRHKITKRGQNVTFRCDPISEHNRLYWYRQTLGQGPEFLTYFQNEAQLEKSRLLSDRFSAERPKGSFSTLEIQRTEQGDSAMYLCASSLLTAYEQYFGPGTRLTVT.

This clone has only a few counts. The J gene is TRBJ2-4, the V gene TRBV6-1; D not certain. The germline V gene has CDR1 MNHNS and CDR2 SASEGT. Trimming cost V 1 base and J 3 bases, with 22 bases left between them. The CDR3 sequence is 19 residues long. The CDR3 DNA is TGTGCCAGCAGTGAAGGCTATGTAGAGAGCTTAAGCCTCAAAAACATTCAGTACTTC. Translated: CASSEGYVESLSLKNIQYF.

CDR3 amino acids: CASSSPGESYEQYF. DNA for the CDR3: TGTGCCAGCTCCTCCCCCGGGGAGTCCTACGAGCAGTACTTC. The chain joins TRBV18 to TRBJ2-7, with a tentative D call TRBD2 (5 bases). V was shortened by 6 bases and J by 1 base, with 13 bases between the two germline ends. Germline assignment: CDR1 KGHSH and CDR2 LQKENI. The length of the CDR3 is 14 residues.